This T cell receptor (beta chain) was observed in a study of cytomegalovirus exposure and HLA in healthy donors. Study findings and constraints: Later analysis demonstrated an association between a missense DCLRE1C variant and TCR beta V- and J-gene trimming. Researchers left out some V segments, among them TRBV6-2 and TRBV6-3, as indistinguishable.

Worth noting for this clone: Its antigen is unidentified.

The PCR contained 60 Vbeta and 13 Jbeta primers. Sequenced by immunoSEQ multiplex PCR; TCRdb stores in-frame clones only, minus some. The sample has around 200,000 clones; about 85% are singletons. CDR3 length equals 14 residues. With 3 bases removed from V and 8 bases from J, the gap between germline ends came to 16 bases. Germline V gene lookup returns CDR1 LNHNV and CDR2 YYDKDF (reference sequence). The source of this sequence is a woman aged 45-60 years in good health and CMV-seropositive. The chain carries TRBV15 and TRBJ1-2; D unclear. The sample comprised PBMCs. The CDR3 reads CATSSERWSGGYTF. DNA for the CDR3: TGTGCCACCAGCAGCGAAAGGTGGAGCGGAGGCTACACCTTC.